This passage covers 18 T cell receptor beta chains from one sample sequenced in a study of blood T cell repertoires in COVID-19. Only in-frame clones appear in the TCRdb table, and some are missing; sequencing was by immunoSEQ multiplex PCR. This repertoire shows about 430,000 clones, 70% to 90% found once; its top ten account for 0.75% to 0.85%. Input material: peripheral blood. These receptors all stem from a young man with COVID-19, enrolled during active disease.

V gene TRBV19 combines with J gene TRBJ2-7; 7 bases fit TRBD1. CDR1 and CDR2 from the germline V gene are LNHDA and SQIVND (reference sequence). V lost 4 bases to trimming and J lost 1 base; unmatched junction nucleotides: 1. There are 13 residues in the CDR3. The CDR3 protein is CASSRQGSYEQYF. In nucleotides, the CDR3 is TGTGCCAGTAGTAGACAGGGTTCCTACGAGCAGTACTTC.

This clone was detected once. V gene TRBV7-9 combines with J gene TRBJ2-1; 11 bases are a match to TRBD2. CDR3 length: 16 amino acids. Germline V lookup: CDR1 SEHNR, CDR2 FQNEAQ (reference sequence). V shed 6 bases, J shed 0 bases, and the junction held 4 bases outside the gene matches. CDR3 sequence: CASREGLAGSYNEQFF. The CDR3 DNA is TGTGCCAGCAGGGAAGGACTAGCGGGCTCCTACAATGAGCAGTTCTTC. The full variable domain, in which reference TRBV7-9 and TRBJ2-1 provide the parts outside the CDR3, is DTGVSQNPRHKITKRGQNVTFRCDPISEHNRLYWYRQTLGQGPEFLTYFQNEAQLEKSRLLSDRFSAERPKGSFSTLEIQRTEQGDSAMYLCASREGLAGSYNEQFFGPGTRLTVL.

The chain carries TRBV10-3 and TRBJ1-6, with D uncertain. The germline gives CDR1 ENHRY, CDR2 SYGVKD. The V and J ends lost 0 bases and 8 bases respectively, with 14 bases between them. The CDR3 length is 16 residues. The CDR3 bases are TGTGCCATCAGTGAGTCGCCAGGCGTCGGGGATTCACCCCTCCACTTT. It specifies CAISESPGVGDSPLHF.

The rearrangement links TRBV6-2 or TRBV6-3 to TRBJ1-1; perhaps TRBD1 as D (6 bases). CDR1 is MNHEY, CDR2 SVGEGT, per germline. The CDR3 runs to 13 residues. V lost 4 bases, J lost 1 base, and 7 bases lay in between. The CDR3 coding sequence is TGTGCCAGCAGTTTCAGGGGGAACACTGAAGCTTTCTTT. This codes for CASSFRGNTEAFF.

The chain couples TRBV29-1 to TRBJ1-1; the match to TRBD1 covers 7 bases. This CDR3 comprises 13 residues. The germline V gene has CDR1 SQVTM and CDR2 ANQGSEA. J gave up 7 bases and V 6 bases, and 11 bases lay outside the gene matches. The CDR3 is CSVGDRAEGEAFF. In DNA, the CDR3 is TGCAGCGTCGGAGACAGGGCGGAGGGTGAAGCTTTCTTT.

This clone appeared once. CDR3 bases: TGTGCCAGCAGCTTCGACAGGGAGAACGAGCAGTACTTC. Translating it yields CASSFDRENEQYF. The chain couples TRBV5-6 to TRBJ2-7; 7 positions match TRBD1. The germline gives CDR1 SGHDT, CDR2 YYEEEE. The CDR3 extends over 13 amino acids. The V gene end was trimmed by 2 bases and the J gene end by 5 bases; junction bases not matched to a gene: 4.

V and J are TRBV7-2 and TRBJ2-1; 8 positions agree with TRBD2. The J segment lost 4 bases and the V segment lost 2 bases, leaving 4 bases of the junction unmatched. Germline-derived CDR1 and CDR2 are SGHTA and FQGNSA. The CDR3 totals 15 residues. The CDR3 region is CASSLRGLAYNEQFF. The CDR3 region has the DNA TGTGCCAGCAGCTTACGCGGACTAGCTTACAATGAGCAGTTCTTC.

The V gene is TRBV5-5, the J gene TRBJ1-1; D gene unclear. The length of the CDR3 is 12 residues. The V gene lost 1 base and the J gene lost 7 bases, with 8 bases spanning the gap. Germline V gene lookup returns CDR1 SGHKS and CDR2 YYEKEE (reference sequence). CDR3 nucleotides: TGTGCCAGCAGCTTGATGCGAAATGAAGCTTTCTTT. Its protein is CASSLMRNEAFF.

V usage is TRBV11-2 and J usage is TRBJ2-7, with TRBD1 as a possible D gene (5 bases). Germline CDR1 and CDR2: SGHAT and FQNNGV. The V and J ends lost 0 bases and 7 bases respectively, with 13 bases between them. CDR3 length: 14 amino acids. The CDR3 loop reads CASSLDDWAGEQYF. The CDR3 nucleotides are TGTGCCAGCAGCTTAGATGACTGGGCAGGGGAGCAGTACTTC.

The chain is built from TRBV2 and TRBJ2-3, with 11 bases identical to TRBD2. The V and J ends lost 0 bases and 5 bases, in that order; junction bases with no gene match: 7. The CDR3 loop spans 17 amino acids. Germline V gene sequence: CDR1 SNHLY, CDR2 FYNNEI. DNA for the CDR3: TGTGCCAGCAGTGAAGCGAGGACTAGCGGGCGGGGAGATACGCAGTATTTT. Translation: CASSEARTSGRGDTQYF.

This chain links TRBV20-1 with TRBJ2-1, with D possibly matching TRBD2 (7 bases). Trimming took 6 bases from V and 9 from J, leaving 12 bases between them. This CDR3 has 11 amino acids. Germline V gene sequence: CDR1 DFQATT, CDR2 SNEGSKA (reference sequence). CDR3 nucleotide sequence: TGCAGTGCAAGGGGGGGAGTTGAGCAGTTCTTC. As protein: CSARGGVEQFF.

V and J are TRBV2 and TRBJ2-4; 8 nucleotides match TRBD1. The V gene end was trimmed by 6 bases and the J gene end by 10 bases; junction bases not matched to a gene: 5. This CDR3 has 12 amino acids. The germline V gene encodes CDR1 SNHLY and CDR2 FYNNEI. In DNA, the CDR3 is TGTGCCAGCAGCGAGGGACAGGTTATTCAGTACTTC. Encoded protein: CASSEGQVIQYF.

The chain joins TRBV11-2 to TRBJ2-7; D is unclear. V was shortened by 2 bases and J by 4 bases, with 3 bases between the two germline ends. The CDR3 loop spans 11 amino acids. The germline gives CDR1 SGHAT, CDR2 FQNNGV. DNA for the CDR3: TGTGCCAGCAGCTTACGGTACGAGCAGTACTTC. It translates to CASSLRYEQYF.

This chain joins TRBV9 and TRBJ2-2; 8 bases line up with TRBD1. Looked up from germline, CDR1 is SGDLS and CDR2 is YYNGEE. There are 15 residues in the CDR3. V trimming: 3 bases; J trimming: 6 bases; junction bases outside the gene matches: 7. The CDR3 loop reads CASSATGDMAGELFF. Here the CDR3 DNA reads TGTGCCAGCAGCGCGACAGGGGATATGGCCGGGGAGCTGTTTTTT.

The V call is TRBV4-2, the J call TRBJ2-3; 14 bases map to TRBD2. The length of the CDR3 is 18 residues. Trimming at V came to 3 bases and at J to 2 bases, leaving 7 bases not matched to a gene. The V gene's germline CDR1 is LGHNA and CDR2 YNFKEQ. The CDR3 spells CASSHRLAGGVSTDTQYF. CDR3 sequence (DNA): TGTGCCAGCAGCCACAGACTAGCGGGAGGGGTGTCCACAGATACGCAGTATTTT.

The rearrangement joins TRBV5-8 to TRBJ2-7; 9 bases map to TRBD2. Germline V gives CDR1 SGHTS, CDR2 YDEGEE. The length of the CDR3 is 15 residues. V dropped 9 bases and J dropped 1; count of bases not matched to a gene: 11. The chain's CDR3 is CAIELRTSGSYEQYF. For the CDR3, the DNA is TGTGCCATCGAGCTTAGAACTAGCGGGTCCTACGAGCAGTACTTC.

The chain is built from TRBV7-8 and TRBJ2-4, with 9 bases lining up with TRBD1. CDR3 length: 17 residues. CDR1 SGHVS and CDR2 FQNEAQ come from the germline V gene. V dropped 1 base and J dropped 7; count of bases not matched to a gene: 11. The CDR3 nucleotides read TGTGCCAGCAGCTTAGGGAGGGACAGGGTTCCTCGGAACATTCAGTACTTC. Translation: CASSLGRDRVPRNIQYF.

In its sample, this clone was seen once. The gene calls are TRBV10-3 and TRBJ2-3; 8 bases match TRBD2. The CDR3 covers 14 residues. Trimming took 8 bases from V and 3 from J; bases not matched to a gene: 7. Germline V CDR1 and CDR2: ENHRY, SYGVKD. CDR3 in amino acids: CAIAGLAATDTQYF. The CDR3 DNA is TGTGCCATCGCCGGACTAGCCGCGACAGATACGCAGTATTTT.